This T cell receptor beta chain was found in a study of blood T cells in healthy people across ages (dated by TCRdb to the mid-2010s). Some background on the complete study: In model experiments, template switching captured about one uniquely barcoded TCR beta cDNA molecule for every two T cells. Using deep sequencing normalized with unique cDNA molecular identifiers, the study measured how TCR beta repertoire diversity changes with age. The donors were divided into four age groups: young (average approximately 17 years), middle-aged (under 40), aged (around 59) and long-lived (approximately 74). To avoid experimental bias, donors of different ages were spread randomly across the sequencing lanes. Using the same blood draw, the study looked at two additional independent replicas of 1 million unique cDNA reads for two donors, one aged 18 to 30 and the other aged 80 or older. The full study reports these points: Observed TCR beta diversity per million T cells fell roughly linearly with age, and a significant reduction was already apparent by age around 39. Conclusive comparison of naive and antigen-experienced compartments was prevented by the profiling of bulk unsorted PBMCs. Because donor CMV infection status was unknown, age-related changes in expanded clonotypes were potentially confounded. Observed TCR beta diversity correlated strongly with the percentage of naive T cells measured by flow cytometry. Compared with the aged group, more naive CD4+ T cells, fewer expanded clones and increased TCR diversity were shown by the long-lived group, suggesting age selection. Total diversity estimates from one million sequenced T cells were considered lower bounds and underestimates.

This clonotype has a count of ten or more. Its antigen has not been determined. Base qualities are not recorded, but no much larger clone differs from it by a single base. The CDR3 goes from the cysteine to the phenylalanine over 14 residues. Only CDR3 DNA is held: 42 bases, read in frame from base 1. Between the V and J ends, shortened by 4 bases and 3 bases respectively, the junction contains 13 bases. The germline V gene encodes CDR1 SGHRS and CDR2 YFSETQ. The receptor library was made with 5' RACE. TCRdb records Illumina HiSeq 2500 as the sequencer. A second PCR of roughly 7 to 11 cycles was performed with a sample-barcoded 5' primer and a J-beta primer mix. Each TCR beta cDNA molecule received a unique molecular identifier from a template-switch 5' adaptor carrying 12 random nucleotides. At least 2.5 million CDR3-containing paired-end reads were obtained from each sample. First-strand cDNA was synthesized from all RNA with the Mint cDNA synthesis kit, primed by a TRBC-specific oligonucleotide. After uracil-DNA glycosylase treatment, a first 18-cycle PCR used universal primers M1SS and BC2_uni_R on all cDNA. As for the authors' bioinformatics: For normalization, 1 million high-quality reads were randomly selected from each sample, with every read carrying a distinct molecular identifier. Instead of being binned into consensus sequences, reads with shared molecular identifiers were discarded. CDR3 identification, clonotype clustering and error correction used MiTCR with a Q25 quality threshold and the strictest error-elimination algorithm. Lower-bound total TCR beta diversity was estimated with a nonparametric unseen species model using Euler transformation. Using fastp trimming at Q25 and MiXCR clonotype assembly, TCRdb reanalyzed the public sequencing data and kept in-frame beta chains. Rows merge per CDR3 protein into single entries with the most common DNA and genes. In this record, the V and J calls reflect TCRdb's handling and not the investigators' own analysis. This sample comprises 650,000 to 1,000,000 distinct CDR3 sequences, less than 60% of them detected only once. The ten largest clones capture 15% to 20% of the sample.

Systemically healthy Caucasian individuals from Russia, approximately 39 in total and aged 6 to 90 years, were included as donors. Approximately 9.3 milliliters of peripheral blood were collected from each donor into EDTA-treated Vacutainer tubes. PBMCs were isolated by Ficoll-Paque density-gradient centrifugation, with at least 6 million obtained per sample. Total RNA, at least 6 micrograms per sample, was extracted from PBMCs with Trizol reagent. For every donor, an aliquot of PBMCs went through flow cytometry to measure the percentages of naive CD45RAhigh/CD27high T cells. The chain was built from TRBV5-1 and TRBJ2-5; a weak D assignment points to TRBD2 (5 bases agree). The clonotype comes from a man older than 75 in good health. Sequences were obtained from blood. Read as DNA, the sequence is TGCGCCAGCAGCCCTCTCTGGGGAGAAGAGACCCAGTACTTC. Its coded protein is CASSPLWGEETQYF.